This TCR beta chain was retrieved from a study of OX40 agonist ivuxolimab in advanced cancers. Background for the entire study: Ivuxolimab was a fully human IgG2 agonistic monoclonal antibody targeting the costimulatory receptor OX40 (CD134). Intravenous ivuxolimab was administered to patients every 2 weeks at six dose levels: 0.01, 0.1, 0.3, 1.5, 3 and 10 mg/kg. Of the roughly 52 dose-escalation patients, hepatocellular carcinoma was present in about 20, melanoma in around 15, renal cell carcinoma in 9 and head and neck cancer in 9. A male proportion of around 80% and a mean age of about 60 years, ranging from about 20 to 79, were recorded for the dose-escalation cohort. Patients were allowed to have had prior anti-PD-1, anti-PD-L1 or anti-CTLA-4 therapy, and approximately 40% of the dose-escalation patients had previously received checkpoint inhibitors. Partial responses occurred in three dose-escalation patients, of whom one had hepatocellular carcinoma and two had cutaneous melanoma. Peripheral TCRbeta sequencing aimed to test whether ivuxolimab altered TCR sequence diversity and caused clonal T-cell expansion. The monotherapy dose-escalation portion (N of about 47 patients) of the phase I ivuxolimab trial is reported in the paper. General conclusions and limits of the study: The antigen specificity of the clonally expanded peripheral T cells was not determined. Low levels of normalized T-cell clonal expansion were also seen in some nonresponding patients. Clonal expansion of both CD4+ and CD8+ blood T cells was observed from baseline to week 6 at doses 0.1 to 3.0 mg/kg. On average, CD8+ T cells showed more expanded clones than CD4+ T cells after ivuxolimab. In partial responders in the 0.1-3.0 mg/kg groups, normalized peripheral clonal expansion was found to be among the lowest, especially among CD8+ T cells.

On this clone itself: The antigen this receptor binds is unknown. Base qualities are not recorded, but no much larger clone differs from it by a single base.

The trial excluded patients who had a history of autoimmune disease or were on systemic immunosuppression. Peripheral blood for TCR sequencing was collected from all dose cohorts at baseline, on cycle 4 day 1, and on cycle 7 day 1. The samples were drawn from a first-in-human, open-label, multicenter phase I dose-escalation trial of ivuxolimab. Adults with locally advanced or metastatic head and neck squamous cell, hepatocellular, melanoma or renal cell carcinoma were enrolled in the trial. Before TCR sequencing, CD4+ T cells and CD8+ T cells were sorted from peripheral blood as separate populations. For sequencing of the TCRbeta CDR3 region, genomic DNA was extracted from the sorted cells. TCRbeta CDR3 regions were sequenced using the immunoSEQ Assay. Not all clones reach the TCRdb copy of this immuneACCESS table, which keeps in-frame sequences only. Checked studies attribute under half of the gap to unresolved V genes and leave the rest unexplained. In all, the sample holds over 75,000 clones, and 87% of those were seen once. The top ten hold approximately 1.5% of the sample.

Trimming removed 8 bases from V and 2 bases from J, leaving 12 bases between the germline ends. From the germline V gene, CDR1 is ENHRY and CDR2 is SYGVKD. Measured from the cysteine to the phenylalanine, the CDR3 is 13 residues long. Only CDR3 DNA is held: 39 bases, read in frame from base 1. The specimen comprised CD4+ or CD8+ T cells sorted from blood, sampled in a trial of the OX40 agonist ivuxolimab. Here the chain combines TRBV10-3 and TRBJ1-2, with the identity of the D gene unclear. The origin of this receptor is an adult with an advanced solid tumor such as melanoma, head and neck, liver or kidney cancer. The bases are TGTGCCATCGCGGGCCCCCGAAACTATGGCTACACCTTC. Its product reads: CAIAGPRNYGYTF.